Below are 9 T cell receptor beta chains sequenced from a single sample in a study of T cell clones after liver transplantation. Clones were sequenced by immunoSEQ multiplex PCR, and TCRdb holds only the in-frame ones, with some missing. The data show 50,000 or so clones, about 67% seen once. Sequencing was performed on CD4+ T cells from blood, taken about 56 months after liver transplant. These receptors were collected from a human patient who received a liver transplant. Part of the T cells may come from the graft donor.

This chain connects TRBV5-4 to TRBJ2-7; 8 bases match TRBD1. The germline V gene has CDR1 SGHNT and CDR2 YYREEE (reference sequence). The CDR3 spans 17 residues. V dropped 3 bases and J dropped 5; count of bases not matched to a gene: 16. The CDR3 region has the DNA TGTGCCAGCAGCTCTTTGGGGACAGGACCTTTCCCGAACGAGCAGTACTTC. It codes for CASSSLGTGPFPNEQYF.

V and J are TRBV7-9 and TRBJ1-6; D is perhaps TRBD1 (5 bases). The germline V and J ends were trimmed by 3 bases and 5 bases, with 8 bases remaining between them. Germline CDR1 SEHNR, CDR2 FQNEAQ (reference sequence). The CDR3 is made up of 14 amino acids. In DNA, the CDR3 is TGTGCCAGCAGCTTCGGGACGGATAATTCACCCCTCCACTTT. Residues: CASSFGTDNSPLHF. The whole variable domain, remainder taken from reference TRBV7-9 and TRBJ1-6, is DTGVSQNPRHKITKRGQNVTFRCDPISEHNRLYWYRQTLGQGPEFLTYFQNEAQLEKSRLLSDRFSAERPKGSFSTLEIQRTEQGDSAMYLCASSFGTDNSPLHFGNGTRLTVT.

V is TRBV19 and J is TRBJ2-1; 10 nucleotides agree with TRBD1. CDR1 and CDR2 from the germline V gene are LNHDA and SQIVND (reference sequence). This CDR3 is 14 amino acids long. V lost 7 bases to trimming and J lost 10 bases; unmatched junction nucleotides: 10. In DNA, the CDR3 is TGTGCCAGTAACCAGGACAGGGGGGTGGGAGAGCAGTTCTTC. Translation gives CASNQDRGVGEQFF.

This clone appeared a few times. The chain recombines TRBV28 with TRBJ2-2, with TRBD1 matching 8 bases. CDR1 is MDHEN and CDR2 is SYDVKM in the germline V gene. The junction had 3 bases not matched to a gene; V was cut back by 8 bases and J by 4 bases. The CDR3 runs to 13 residues. The CDR3 reads CASLTGGTGELFF. The CDR3 DNA is TGTGCCAGCCTAACAGGGGGCACCGGGGAGCTGTTTTTT.

This chain joins TRBV19 and TRBJ2-7; either TRBD1 or TRBD2 may fit D (5 bases each). V lost 6 bases, J lost 0 bases, and 12 bases lay in between. Germline V gene lookup returns CDR1 LNHDA and CDR2 SQIVND (reference sequence). The CDR3 has 14 residues. CDR3 coding DNA: TGTGCCAGTAGAAGGGGAGAGGCCTCCTACGAGCAGTACTTC. Its translation: CASRRGEASYEQYF.

The rearrangement joins TRBV29-1 to TRBJ2-1; 7 nucleotides agree with TRBD1. Trimming cost V 7 bases and J 4 bases; bases outside gene matches: 7. Germline CDR1 and CDR2: SQVTM and ANQGSEA. CDR3 size: 13 residues. Here the CDR3 reads CSAPLTGYNEQFF. DNA for the CDR3: TGCAGCGCGCCCTTGACAGGGTACAATGAGCAGTTCTTC.

V is TRBV9 and J is TRBJ1-3; tentative D call: TRBD1 (6 bases). With 4 bases removed from V and 0 bases from J, the gap between germline ends came to 11 bases. The CDR3 sequence is 15 residues long. Germline V gene lookup returns CDR1 SGDLS and CDR2 YYNGEE. The CDR3: CASSSTGFSGNTIYF. CDR3 nucleotides: TGTGCCAGCAGCTCCACAGGGTTCTCTGGAAACACCATATATTTT. Based on the CDR3 plus reference TRBV9 and TRBJ1-3, the full variable domain is DSGVTQTPKHLITATGQRVTLRCSPRSGDLSVYWYQQSLDQGLQFLIQYYNGEERAKGNILERFSAQQFPDLHSELNLSSLELGDSALYFCASSSTGFSGNTIYFGEGSWLTVV.

This clone was found once. This rearrangement joins TRBV27 to TRBJ2-6; D may correspond to TRBD1 or TRBD2 (5 bases each). This CDR3 has 17 residues. V lost 6 bases, J lost 1 base, and 16 bases lay in between. Germline lookup yields CDR1 MNHEY and CDR2 SMNVEV (reference sequence). In nucleotides, the CDR3 is TGTGCCAGCAGCTCCGGGACCCTGTTGTCTGGGGCCAACGTCCTGACTTTC. Translation: CASSSGTLLSGANVLTF.

The count of this clone is one. The CDR3 region has the DNA TGCGCCAGCAGCCTGACAAGCTCTATGAGCACAGATACGCAGTATTTT. This sequence encodes CASSLTSSMSTDTQYF. The chain employs TRBV5-1 and TRBJ2-3; unclear D gene. The germline V gene has CDR1 SGHRS and CDR2 YFSETQ. This CDR3 comprises 16 residues. The V and J ends lost 4 bases and 0 bases respectively, with 15 bases between them.